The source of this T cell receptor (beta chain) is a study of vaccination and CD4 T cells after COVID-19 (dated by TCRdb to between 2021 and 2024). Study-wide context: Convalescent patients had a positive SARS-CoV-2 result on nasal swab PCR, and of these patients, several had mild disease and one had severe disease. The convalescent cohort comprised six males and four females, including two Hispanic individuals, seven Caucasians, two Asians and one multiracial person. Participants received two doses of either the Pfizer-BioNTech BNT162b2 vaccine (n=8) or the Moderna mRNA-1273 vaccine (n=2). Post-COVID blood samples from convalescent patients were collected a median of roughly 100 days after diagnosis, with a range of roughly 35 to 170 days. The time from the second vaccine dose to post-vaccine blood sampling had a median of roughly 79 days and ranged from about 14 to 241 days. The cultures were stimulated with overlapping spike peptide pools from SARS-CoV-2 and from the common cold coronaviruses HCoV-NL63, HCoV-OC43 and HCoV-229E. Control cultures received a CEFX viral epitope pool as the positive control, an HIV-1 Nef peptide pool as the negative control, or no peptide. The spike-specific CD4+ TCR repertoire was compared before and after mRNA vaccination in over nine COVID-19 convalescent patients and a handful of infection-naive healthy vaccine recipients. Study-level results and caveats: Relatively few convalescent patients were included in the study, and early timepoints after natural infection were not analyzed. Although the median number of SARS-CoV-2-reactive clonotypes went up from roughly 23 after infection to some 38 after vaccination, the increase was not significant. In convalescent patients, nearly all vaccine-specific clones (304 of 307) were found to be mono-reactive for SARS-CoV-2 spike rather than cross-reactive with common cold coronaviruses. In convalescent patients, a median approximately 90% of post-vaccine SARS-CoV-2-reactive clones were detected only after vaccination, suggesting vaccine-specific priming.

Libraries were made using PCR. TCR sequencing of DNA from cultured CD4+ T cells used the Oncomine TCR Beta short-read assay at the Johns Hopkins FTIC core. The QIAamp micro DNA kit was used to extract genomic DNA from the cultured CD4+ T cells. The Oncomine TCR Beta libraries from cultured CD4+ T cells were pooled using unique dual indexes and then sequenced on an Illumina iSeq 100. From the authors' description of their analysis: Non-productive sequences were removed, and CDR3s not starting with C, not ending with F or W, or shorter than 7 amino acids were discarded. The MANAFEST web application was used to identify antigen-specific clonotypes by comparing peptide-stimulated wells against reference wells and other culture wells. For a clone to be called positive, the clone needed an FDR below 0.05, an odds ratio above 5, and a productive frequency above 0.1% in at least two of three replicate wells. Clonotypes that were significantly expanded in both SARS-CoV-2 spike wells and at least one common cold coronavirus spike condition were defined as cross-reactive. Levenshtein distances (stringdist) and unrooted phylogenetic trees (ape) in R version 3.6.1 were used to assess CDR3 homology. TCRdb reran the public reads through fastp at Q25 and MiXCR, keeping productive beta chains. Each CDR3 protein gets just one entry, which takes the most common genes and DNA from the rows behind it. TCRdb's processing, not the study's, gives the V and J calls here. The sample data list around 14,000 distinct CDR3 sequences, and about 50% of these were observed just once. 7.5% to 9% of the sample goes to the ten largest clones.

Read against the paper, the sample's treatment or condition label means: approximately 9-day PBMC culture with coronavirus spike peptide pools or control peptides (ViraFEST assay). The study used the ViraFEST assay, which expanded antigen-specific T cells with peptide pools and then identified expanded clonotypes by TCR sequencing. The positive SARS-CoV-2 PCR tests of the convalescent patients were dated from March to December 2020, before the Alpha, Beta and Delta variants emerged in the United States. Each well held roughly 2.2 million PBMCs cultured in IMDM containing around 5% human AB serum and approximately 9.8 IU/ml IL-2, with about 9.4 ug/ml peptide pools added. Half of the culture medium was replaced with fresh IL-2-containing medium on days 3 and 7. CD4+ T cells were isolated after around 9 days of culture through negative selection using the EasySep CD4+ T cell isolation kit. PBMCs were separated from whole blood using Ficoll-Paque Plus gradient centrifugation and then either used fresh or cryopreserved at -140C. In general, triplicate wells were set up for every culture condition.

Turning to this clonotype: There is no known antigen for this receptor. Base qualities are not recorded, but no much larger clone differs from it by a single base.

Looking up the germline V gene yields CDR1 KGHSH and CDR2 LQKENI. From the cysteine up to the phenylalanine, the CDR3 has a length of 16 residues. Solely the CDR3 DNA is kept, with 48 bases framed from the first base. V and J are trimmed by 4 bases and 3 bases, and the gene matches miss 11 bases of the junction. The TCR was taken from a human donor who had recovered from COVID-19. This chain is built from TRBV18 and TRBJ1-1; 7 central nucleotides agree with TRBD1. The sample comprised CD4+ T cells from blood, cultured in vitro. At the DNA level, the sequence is TGTGCCAGCTCACAGAGACAGGGAGGGATCGACACTGAAGCTTTCTTT. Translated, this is CASSQRQGGIDTEAFF.